This T cell receptor (beta chain) was found in a study of CD8 T cells in ankylosing spondylitis (dated by TCRdb to 2016 to 2017). With regard to the full study: The study profiled T cell receptor beta repertoires in healthy donors and ankylosing spondylitis patients to find disease-linked TCR variants. Peripheral blood was sampled, and synovial fluid was also collected from ankylosing spondylitis patients. The full study cohort was made up of over 20 ankylosing spondylitis patients and 95 to 130 healthy donors.

This clonotype showed up just a few times. This receptor's antigen is unknown. No much larger clone is present one base from it, and per-base qualities are unavailable. V loses 6 bases at its end and J loses 2 bases; junction bases beyond the gene matches: 6. The germline V gene (reference sequence) supplies CDR1 DFQATT and CDR2 SNEGSKA. Spanning cysteine to phenylalanine, the CDR3 consists of 13 amino acids. Solely the CDR3 DNA is kept, with 39 bases framed from the first base. TCRdb names Illumina HiSeq 2500 as the instrument used. Quantitative 5'-RACE with molecular barcodes was the method used to prepare the TCR beta libraries. The paper's processing steps were these. To identify disease-linked TCR variants, a new computational method was used, one built on a probabilistic model of VDJ rearrangement. TCRdb reprocessed the public reads (quality trimming at Q25 with fastp, clone calling with MiXCR) and kept in-frame beta chains. Merged by CDR3 protein, the rows form single entries marked with the most common genes and DNA. What appears here as the V and J calls and clone size reflects TCRdb's work, not the paper's. A total of roughly 400,000 distinct CDR3 sequences appear in this sample, about 22% of them only once. Of the sample, around 16% is held by the ten largest clones.

Findings and caveats that apply to the study as a whole: The disease-linked clones were reported to be significantly enriched in matched synovial fluid samples from ankylosing spondylitis patients. Blood from ankylosing spondylitis patients appeared to be characterized by a TCR beta motif composed of under 10 highly homologous amino acid variants. Some motif variants were previously reported in synovial fluid and blood of reactive arthritis patients, suggesting common disease-initiation mechanisms. The disease-linked clones showed a CD8+ phenotype and occurred at relatively low frequencies in peripheral blood.

Material: blood, either unsorted or a sorted T cell fraction (not recorded which). In this chain, TRBV20-1 is recombined with TRBJ1-2; 7 nucleotides in the junction match TRBD1. The clonotype originates from a male donor with ankylosing spondylitis. Here the CDR3 is given as CSAPQTGNYGYTF. The DNA sequence follows: TGCAGTGCCCCACAGACAGGGAACTATGGCTACACCTTC.